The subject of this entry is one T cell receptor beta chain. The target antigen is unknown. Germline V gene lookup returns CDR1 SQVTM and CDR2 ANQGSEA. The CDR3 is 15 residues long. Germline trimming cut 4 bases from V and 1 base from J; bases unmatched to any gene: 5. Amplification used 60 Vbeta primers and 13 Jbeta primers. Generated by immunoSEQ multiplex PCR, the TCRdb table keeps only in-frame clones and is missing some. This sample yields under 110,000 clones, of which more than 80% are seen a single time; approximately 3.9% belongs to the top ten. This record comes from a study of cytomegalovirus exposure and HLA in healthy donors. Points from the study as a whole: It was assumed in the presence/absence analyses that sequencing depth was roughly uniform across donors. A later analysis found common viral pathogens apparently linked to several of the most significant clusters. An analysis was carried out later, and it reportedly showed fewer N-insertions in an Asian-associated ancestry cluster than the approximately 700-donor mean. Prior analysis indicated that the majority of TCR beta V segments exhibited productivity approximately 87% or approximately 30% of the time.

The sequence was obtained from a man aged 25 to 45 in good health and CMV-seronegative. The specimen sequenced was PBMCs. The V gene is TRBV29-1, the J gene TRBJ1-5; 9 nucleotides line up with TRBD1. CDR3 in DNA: TGCAGCGTTGCCCCTGGGACAGGGAGCAATCAGCCCCAGCATTTT. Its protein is CSVAPGTGSNQPQHF.